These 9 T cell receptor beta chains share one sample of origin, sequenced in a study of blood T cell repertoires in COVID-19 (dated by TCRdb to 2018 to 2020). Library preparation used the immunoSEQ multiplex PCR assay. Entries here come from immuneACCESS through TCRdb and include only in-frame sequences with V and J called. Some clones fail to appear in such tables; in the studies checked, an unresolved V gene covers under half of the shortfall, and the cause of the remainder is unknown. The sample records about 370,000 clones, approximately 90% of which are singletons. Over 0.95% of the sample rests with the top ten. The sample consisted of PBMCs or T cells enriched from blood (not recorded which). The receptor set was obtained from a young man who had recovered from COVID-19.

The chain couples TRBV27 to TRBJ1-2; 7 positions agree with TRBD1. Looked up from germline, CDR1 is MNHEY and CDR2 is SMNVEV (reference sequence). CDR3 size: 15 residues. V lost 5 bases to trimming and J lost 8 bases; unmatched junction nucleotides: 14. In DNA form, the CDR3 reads TGTGCCAGCAGTCCAAAGGGGGCGGCGTCTGGAGGCTACACCTTC. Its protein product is CASSPKGAASGGYTF.

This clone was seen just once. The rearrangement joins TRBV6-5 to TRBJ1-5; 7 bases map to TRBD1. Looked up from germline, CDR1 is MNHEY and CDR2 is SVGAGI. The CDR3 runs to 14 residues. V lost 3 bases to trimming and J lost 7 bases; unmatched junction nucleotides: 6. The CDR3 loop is CASSYDRVGQPQHF. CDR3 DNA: TGTGCCAGCAGTTATGACAGGGTCGGACAGCCCCAGCATTTT.

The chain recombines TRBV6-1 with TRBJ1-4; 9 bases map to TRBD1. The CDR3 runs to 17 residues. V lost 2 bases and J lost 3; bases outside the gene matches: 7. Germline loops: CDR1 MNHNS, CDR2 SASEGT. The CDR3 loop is CASSEIQGALSNEKLFF. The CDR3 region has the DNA TGTGCCAGCAGTGAAATACAGGGGGCGCTTTCTAATGAAAAACTGTTTTTT.

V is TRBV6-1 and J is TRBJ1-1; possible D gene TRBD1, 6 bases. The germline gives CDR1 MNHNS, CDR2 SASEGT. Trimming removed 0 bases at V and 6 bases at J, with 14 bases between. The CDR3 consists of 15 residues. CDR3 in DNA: TGTGCCAGCAGTGAAGCGAAAAACAGGGTCCCTGAAGCTTTCTTT. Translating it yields CASSEAKNRVPEAFF.

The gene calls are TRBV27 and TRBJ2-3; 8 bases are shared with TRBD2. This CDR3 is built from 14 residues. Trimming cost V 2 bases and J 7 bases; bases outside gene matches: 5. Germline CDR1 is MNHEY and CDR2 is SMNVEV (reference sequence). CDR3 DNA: TGTGCCAGCAGTTTACTAGCGGGCCTGAATACGCAGTATTTT. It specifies CASSLLAGLNTQYF.

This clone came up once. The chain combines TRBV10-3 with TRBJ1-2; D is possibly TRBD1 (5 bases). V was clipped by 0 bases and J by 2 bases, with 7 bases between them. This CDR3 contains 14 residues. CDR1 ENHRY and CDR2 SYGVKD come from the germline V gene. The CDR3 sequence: CAISESDRNYGYTF. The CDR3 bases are TGTGCCATCAGTGAGTCAGACAGAAACTATGGCTACACCTTC.

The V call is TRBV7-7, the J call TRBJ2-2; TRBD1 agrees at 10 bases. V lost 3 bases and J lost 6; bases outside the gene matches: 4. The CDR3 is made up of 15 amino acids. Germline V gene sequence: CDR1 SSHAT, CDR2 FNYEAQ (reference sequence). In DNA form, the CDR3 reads TGTGCCAGCAGCTTGGACAGGGGGGTTTCCGGGGAGCTGTTTTTT. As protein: CASSLDRGVSGELFF.

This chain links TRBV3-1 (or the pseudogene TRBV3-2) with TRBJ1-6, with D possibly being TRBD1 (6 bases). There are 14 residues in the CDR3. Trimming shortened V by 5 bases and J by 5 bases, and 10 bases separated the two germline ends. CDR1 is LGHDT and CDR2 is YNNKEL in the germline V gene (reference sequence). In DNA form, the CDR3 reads TGTGCCAGCAGCTTTGGACAGAATAATTCACCCCTCCACTTT. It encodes CASSFGQNNSPLHF.

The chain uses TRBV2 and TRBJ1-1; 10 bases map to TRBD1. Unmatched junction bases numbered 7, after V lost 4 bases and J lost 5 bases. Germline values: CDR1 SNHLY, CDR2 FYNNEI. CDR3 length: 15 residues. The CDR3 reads CASSGQGAGYTEAFF. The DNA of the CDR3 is TGTGCCAGCAGTGGACAGGGGGCGGGATATACTGAAGCTTTCTTT. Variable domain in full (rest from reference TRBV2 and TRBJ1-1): EPEVTQTPSHQVTQMGQEVILRCVPISNHLYFYWYRQILGQKVEFLVSFYNNEISEKSEIFDDQFSVERPDGSNFTLKIRSTKLEDSAMYFCASSGQGAGYTEAFFGQGTRLTVV.